Following are 26 T cell receptor beta chains from one sample sequenced in a study of T cells after yellow fever vaccination. MiXCR, applied by TCRdb to the 5' RACE reads, yields one record per CDR3 protein. The repertoire holds some 390,000 distinct CDR3 sequences, around a sixth seen once, with 15% to 20% in the top ten. The sample consisted of PBMCs, taken before the yellow fever booster vaccination. These receptors all stem from a young man who received the YFV17D yellow fever vaccine.

This clonotype was seen a handful of times. This CDR3 reads CASSYPRTGSAGELFF. Written as DNA, the CDR3 is TGTGCCAGCAGTTACCCACGTACAGGGAGTGCCGGGGAGCTGTTTTTT. The chain combines TRBV6-5 with TRBJ2-2, with D perhaps TRBD1 (6 bases). Per germline, CDR1 MNHEY and CDR2 SVGAGI. The length of the CDR3 is 16 residues. The ends were cut back, 2 bases at V and 6 bases at J, with 16 bases in the middle.

This clonotype was counted a few times. The chain has TRBV11-1 and TRBJ1-1; weak D call: TRBD1 (5 bases). V was shortened by 3 bases and J by 4 bases, with 15 bases between the two germline ends. CDR3 length: 15 residues. Germline CDR1 and CDR2: SGHAT and FQDESV (reference sequence). CDR3 region: CASSFQGHQGTEAFF. The CDR3 DNA reads TGTGCCAGCAGCTTTCAGGGTCATCAGGGCACTGAAGCTTTCTTT. Full variable domain (outside the CDR3, taken from reference TRBV11-1 and TRBJ1-1): EAEVAQSPRYKITEKSQAVAFWCDPISGHATLYWYRQILGQGPELLVQFQDESVVDDSQLPKDRFSAERLKGVDSTLKIQPAELGDSAMYLCASSFQGHQGTEAFFGQGTRLTVV.

The chain couples TRBV12-3 or TRBV12-4 to TRBJ2-5; D may be TRBD2 (6 bases). This CDR3 has 14 amino acids. V dropped 5 bases and J dropped 3 bases, with 13 bases sitting between them. This CDR3 is CASSVLAEEETQYF. Written as DNA, the CDR3 is TGTGCCAGCAGTGTCTTAGCGGAAGAAGAGACCCAGTACTTC.

In this sample, this clonotype turned up a few times. The chain carries TRBV5-1 and TRBJ1-2; the D is unclear. Per germline, CDR1 SGHRS and CDR2 YFSETQ. V gave up 1 base and J gave up 6 bases, with 13 bases separating them. This CDR3 is built from 14 residues. The CDR3 nucleotides are TGCGCCAGCAGCTTGTCGTGGAGGGTGGATGGCTACACCTTC. It translates to CASSLSWRVDGYTF.

There are a few counts of this clonotype. J is TRBJ2-1 and V is TRBV7-2; 9 bases line up with TRBD1. CDR1 is SGHTA and CDR2 is FQGNSA in the germline V gene. Trimming took 6 bases from V and 10 from J; bases not matched to a gene: 7. CDR3 length: 13 residues. The CDR3: CASRPGQGGEQFF. The CDR3 DNA reads TGTGCCAGCAGGCCGGGACAGGGAGGGGAGCAGTTCTTC.

The chain joins TRBV18 to TRBJ1-5, with D unresolved. The germline V gene encodes CDR1 KGHSH and CDR2 LQKENI. Trimming shortened V by 3 bases and J by 1 base, and 16 bases separated the two germline ends. The CDR3 sequence is 17 residues long. The CDR3 sequence is CASSPRAASKSNQPQHF. CDR3 in DNA: TGTGCCAGCTCACCCCGTGCGGCCTCAAAGAGCAATCAGCCCCAGCATTTT.

Only a few counts were recorded for this clonotype. V gene TRBV7-2 combines with J gene TRBJ2-3; D uncertain. The V gene lost 7 bases and the J gene lost 2 bases, with 10 bases spanning the gap. From germline, CDR1 is SGHTA and CDR2 FQGNSA. The CDR3 has 13 residues. The CDR3 is CASTDPPTDTQYF. In DNA form, the CDR3 reads TGTGCCAGCACCGACCCCCCCACAGATACGCAGTATTTT.

V gene TRBV18 combines with J gene TRBJ2-7, with D unresolved. This CDR3 has 14 amino acids. Trimming pared 2 bases from V and 0 bases from J, leaving 8 bases between. CDR1 is KGHSH and CDR2 is LQKENI in the germline V gene. CDR3 region: CASSPRSDSYEQYV. The CDR3 region has the DNA TGTGCCAGCTCACCAAGATCTGACTCCTACGAGCAGTACGTC.

A word on this clonotype: The germline gene is not matched at one end of the junction; a read error may be the cause. This rearrangement joins TRBV6-1 to TRBJ1-2; 8 nucleotides align to TRBD1. The CDR3 is 12 residues long. The V gene's germline CDR1 is MNHNS and CDR2 SASEGT. The CDR3 nucleotides are TGTGCCAGCAGTGAAGGACAGGGGCCGAGCCGATTC. This codes for CASSEGQGPSRF.

The chain has TRBV7-9 and TRBJ1-1; tentative D call: TRBD1 (5 bases). The germline V gene encodes CDR1 SEHNR and CDR2 FQNEAQ (reference sequence). CDR3 length: 14 amino acids. V was shortened by 5 bases and J by 5 bases, with 15 bases between the two germline ends. CDR3 in amino acids: CASSPLMGGTEAFF. CDR3 nucleotide sequence: TGTGCCAGCAGCCCCCTAATGGGGGGAACTGAAGCTTTCTTT.

This clonotype was counted at least ten times. The chain's CDR3 is CASSQRGGRTDTQYF. Written as DNA, the CDR3 is TGCGCCAGCAGCCAGCGGGGGGGCCGAACAGATACGCAGTATTTT. This sequence joins TRBV5-1 and TRBJ2-3, with 10 bases lining up with TRBD2. This CDR3 comprises 15 residues. In germline, CDR1 is SGHRS, CDR2 YFSETQ. Trimming cost V 4 bases and J 3 bases; bases outside gene matches: 5. Together with reference TRBV5-1 and TRBJ2-3, the CDR3 gives the full variable domain: KAGVTQTPRYLIKTRGQQVTLSCSPISGHRSVSWYQQTPGQGLQFLFEYFSETQRNKGNFPGRFSGRQFSNSRSEMNVSTLELGDSALYLCASSQRGGRTDTQYFGPGTRLTVL.

This sequence joins TRBV10-3 and TRBJ1-6; D might be TRBD1 (5 bases). Between the trimmed V and J ends, which lost 6 bases and 7 bases, there was a span of 13 bases. Germline CDR1 ENHRY, CDR2 SYGVKD. CDR3 size: 14 residues. The CDR3 loop is CAIRGDSGNSPLHF. In DNA form, the CDR3 reads TGTGCCATCAGGGGGGACTCTGGCAATTCACCCCTCCACTTT.

The chain couples TRBV12-3 or TRBV12-4 to TRBJ2-3; D unclear. V shed 7 bases and J shed 4 bases, with 18 bases lying between them. The CDR3 is 15 residues long. The chain's CDR3 is CASNPLEGFADTQYF. Here the CDR3 DNA reads TGTGCCAGCAACCCTCTAGAAGGGTTCGCAGATACGCAGTATTTT.

This clonotype was counted only a few times. The CDR3, as DNA: TGTGCCAGCAGATCCGGACTAGTAAAGTTCTTC. Amino acid sequence: CASRSGLVKFF. This chain connects TRBV5-6 to TRBJ2-1, with TRBD2 matching over 7 bases. Germline loops: CDR1 SGHDT, CDR2 YYEEEE. This CDR3 is 11 amino acids long. Germline trimming cut 5 bases from V and 14 bases from J; bases unmatched to any gene: 7.

This clonotype has a single count. CDR3 protein: CASSDPTGKGNTEAFF. The DNA for the CDR3 is TGTGCCAGTAGTGATCCTACAGGGAAAGGGAACACTGAAGCTTTCTTT. The chain links TRBV19 to TRBJ1-1; tentative D call: TRBD1 (6 bases). V was clipped by 5 bases and J by 1 base, with 17 bases between them. This CDR3 region has 16 residues. In germline, CDR1 is LNHDA, CDR2 SQIVND (reference sequence).

The J gene is TRBJ1-1, the V gene TRBV20-1; D ambiguous. Germline CDR1 and CDR2: DFQATT and SNEGSKA (reference sequence). This CDR3 is 15 amino acids long. V was trimmed by 3 bases and J by 0 bases, leaving 14 bases between them. The CDR3 coding sequence is TGCAGTGCTAGGTCCTCCTTGAACCTGAACACTGAAGCTTTCTTT. Protein sequence: CSARSSLNLNTEAFF.

The J gene is TRBJ2-7, the V gene TRBV18, with D possibly being TRBD1 or TRBD2 (5 bases each). The CDR3 extends over 16 amino acids. Germline V CDR1 and CDR2: KGHSH, LQKENI. V was cut by 0 bases and J by 1 base, with 13 bases left in between. The CDR3 sequence is CASSPPEGPASYEQYF. CDR3 bases: TGTGCCAGCTCACCACCCGAGGGACCGGCATCCTACGAGCAGTACTTC.

The rearrangement joins TRBV4-1 to TRBJ1-5; no definite D call. Germline V gene sequence: CDR1 MGHRA, CDR2 YSYEKL. The ends were cut back, 5 bases at V and 7 bases at J, with 9 bases in the middle. The CDR3 has 12 residues. The CDR3 DNA follows: TGCGCCAGCAGCGTCGTTCGGCAGCCCCAGCATTTT. Translation gives CASSVVRQPQHF.

The chain has TRBV27 and TRBJ2-2; 8 nucleotides align to TRBD2. This CDR3 has 16 residues. Losses at the gene ends were 3 bases for V and 4 bases for J; bases not matched to a gene: 7. The germline V gene encodes CDR1 MNHEY and CDR2 SMNVEV (reference sequence). The CDR3 sequence: CASSFHRGGLTGELFF. The CDR3 nucleotides are TGTGCCAGCAGTTTCCATCGGGGGGGCCTCACCGGGGAGCTGTTTTTT.

V usage is TRBV20-1 and J usage is TRBJ2-7; 10 nucleotides match TRBD2. The CDR3 is made up of 14 amino acids. Per the germline V gene, CDR1 is DFQATT and CDR2 is SNEGSKA (reference sequence). With 5 bases clipped from V and 7 bases from J, the junction kept 11 bases outside the gene matches. The CDR3 DNA is TGCAGTGCTTTAGCGGGGGGCCCAGGGGAGGAGCAGTACGTC. Encoded protein: CSALAGGPGEEQYV.

There are a few counts of this clonotype. V is TRBV20-1 and J is TRBJ2-1; a possible D gene is TRBD2 (5 bases). Germline values: CDR1 DFQATT, CDR2 SNEGSKA (reference sequence). The CDR3 is 13 residues long. Trimming removed 4 bases at V and 6 bases at J, with 13 bases between. The CDR3 DNA sequence: TGCAGTGCTACAGGAGGTGGGGTCAATGAGCAGTTCTTC. It specifies CSATGGGVNEQFF.

Remarks on this clonotype: Sequence at one end of the junction differs from germline and may be a read error. The genes are TRBV6-5 and TRBJ2-7; D is perhaps TRBD1 (5 bases). The germline V gene encodes CDR1 MNHEY and CDR2 SVGAGI. The CDR3 has 14 residues. The CDR3 sequence: CDSSYSRTMYEQYF. The CDR3 DNA is TGTGACAGCAGTTACTCTCGGACAATGTACGAGCAGTACTTC.

V usage is TRBV6-5 and J usage is TRBJ2-2; maybe TRBD1 (7 bases). V lost 8 bases and J lost 4, with 20 bases in between. This CDR3 is built from 16 residues. The V gene's germline CDR1 is MNHEY and CDR2 SVGAGI. The CDR3 is CASGASGTAGTGELFF. The DNA of the CDR3 is TGTGCCAGCGGGGCTTCCGGGACAGCGGGCACCGGGGAGCTGTTTTTT.

V gene TRBV5-1 combines with J gene TRBJ2-5; 9 nucleotides line up with TRBD2. Germline-derived CDR1 and CDR2 are SGHRS and YFSETQ. The CDR3 has 15 amino acids. Trimming cost V 2 bases and J 7 bases; bases outside gene matches: 9. CDR3 amino acids: CASSLAEREAGTQYF. CDR3 coding DNA: TGCGCCAGCAGCTTAGCCGAGCGGGAGGCGGGGACCCAGTACTTC.

This chain links TRBV4-1 with TRBJ1-3; D remains ambiguous. There are 15 residues in the CDR3. V shed 0 bases and J shed 7 bases, with 13 bases lying between them. CDR1 and CDR2 from the germline V gene are MGHRA and YSYEKL. The CDR3 loop reads CASSQEGPAGNTIYF. In DNA form, the CDR3 reads TGCGCCAGCAGCCAAGAAGGCCCCGCCGGGAACACCATATATTTT.

The J gene is TRBJ2-2, the V gene TRBV20-1, with a weak D call TRBD2 (6 bases). The germline gives CDR1 DFQATT, CDR2 SNEGSKA (reference sequence). Trimming pared 4 bases from V and 5 bases from J, leaving 8 bases between. The CDR3 is 12 amino acids. Written as DNA, the CDR3 is TGCAGTGCTACCCGGGGGACCGGGGAGCTGTTTTTT. Residues: CSATRGTGELFF.